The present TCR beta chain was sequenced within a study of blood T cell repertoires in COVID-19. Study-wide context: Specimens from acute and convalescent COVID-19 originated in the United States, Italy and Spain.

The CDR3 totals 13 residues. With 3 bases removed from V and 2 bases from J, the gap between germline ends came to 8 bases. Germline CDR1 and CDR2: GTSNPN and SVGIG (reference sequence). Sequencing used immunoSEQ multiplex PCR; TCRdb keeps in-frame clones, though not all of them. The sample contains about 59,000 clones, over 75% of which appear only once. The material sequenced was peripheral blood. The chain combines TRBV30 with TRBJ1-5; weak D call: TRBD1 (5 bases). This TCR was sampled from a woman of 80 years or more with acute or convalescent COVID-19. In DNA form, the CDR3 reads TGTGCCTGGAGAGACAGCGGCAATCAGCCCCAGCATTTT. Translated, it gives CAWRDSGNQPQHF. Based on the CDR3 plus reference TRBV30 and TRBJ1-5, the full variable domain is SQTIHQWPATLVQPVGSPLSLECTVEGTSNPNLYWYRQAAGRGLQLLFYSVGIGQISSEVPQNLSASRPQDRQFILSSKKLLLSDSGFYLCAWRDSGNQPQHFGDGTRLSIL.